This entry features one TCR beta chain sequence. This specimen comes from a study of shared clonotypes between healthy human individuals. The CDR3 is made up of 13 amino acids. Germline V gives CDR1 SGHAT, CDR2 FQNNGV. The germline V and J ends were trimmed by 0 bases and 6 bases, with 9 bases remaining between them. The data were produced by immunoSEQ multiplex PCR, yet TCRdb's version contains in-frame clones alone and is incomplete. The repertoire holds over a million clones, with about 80% as singletons. The V and J genes are TRBV11-2 and TRBJ2-7; D perhaps matches TRBD2 (5 bases). The receptor was isolated from a young man in good health. The sample consisted of memory CD4+ T cells sorted from blood. Subset described: CD45RA-negative fraction. In DNA, the CDR3 is TGTGCCAGCAGCTTAGATCTAGCCGGCGAGCAGTACTTC. As protein: CASSLDLAGEQYF.